These 25 T cell receptor beta chains were sequenced from one sample in a study of cytomegalovirus exposure and HLA in healthy donors. The assay was immunoSEQ multiplex PCR, and TCRdb's table has in-frame clones only and misses some. The sample lists 250,000 to 300,000 clones; 86% were seen once. Sequencing was done on a sample of PBMCs. The source is a young woman in good health and CMV-seronegative.

The V call is TRBV30, the J call TRBJ1-4; TRBD1 is a possible D gene (6 bases). Germline CDR1 and CDR2: GTSNPN and SVGIG (reference sequence). This CDR3 contains 17 residues. Trimming left V 0 bases short and J 0 bases short, with 14 bases between. In DNA form, the CDR3 reads TGTGCCTGGAGTGTAACAGGGCCAGTTGCAACTAATGAAAAACTGTTTTTT. This codes for CAWSVTGPVATNEKLFF.

The V and J genes are TRBV19 and TRBJ2-1; TRBD2 matches 7 bases. This CDR3 comprises 15 residues. The junction had 8 bases not matched to a gene; V was cut back by 4 bases and J by 5 bases. Germline-derived CDR1 and CDR2 are LNHDA and SQIVND (reference sequence). The CDR3 DNA follows: TGTGCCAGTAGTACCAACCGGGACTACGACAATGAGCAGTTCTTC. Translated, it gives CASSTNRDYDNEQFF.

The V call is TRBV5-1, the J call TRBJ1-5; D might be TRBD1 (5 bases). CDR1 is SGHRS, CDR2 YFSETQ, per germline. The CDR3 is made up of 15 amino acids. The V and J ends lost 2 bases and 7 bases respectively, with 16 bases between them. CDR3 protein: CASSLNGGSGQPQHF. The CDR3 DNA is TGCGCCAGCAGCTTAAACGGGGGTAGCGGGCAGCCCCAGCATTTT.

The chain carries TRBV9 and TRBJ2-7; weak D call: TRBD1 (5 bases). V was clipped by 3 bases and J by 6 bases, with 19 bases between them. This CDR3 is 15 amino acids long. Germline V gene data show CDR1 as SGDLS and CDR2 as YYNGEE. This CDR3 is CASSASLGAPGEQYF. DNA of the CDR3: TGTGCCAGCAGCGCATCCCTAGGGGCCCCGGGCGAGCAGTACTTC.

The rearrangement uses TRBV11-2 and TRBJ1-1; no clear D gene. The CDR3 consists of 13 residues. V was shortened by 4 bases and J by 10 bases, with 16 bases between the two germline ends. Germline CDR1 and CDR2: SGHAT and FQNNGV. The CDR3 protein is CASSSSEGEGAFF. DNA for the CDR3: TGTGCCAGCAGCTCCTCGGAGGGTGAGGGAGCTTTCTTT.

This rearrangement joins TRBV19 to TRBJ1-1; maybe TRBD1 (5 bases). The V end was cut by 4 bases, the J end by 1 base, with 10 bases between. Germline CDR1 is LNHDA and CDR2 is SQIVND (reference sequence). This CDR3 region has 14 residues. The DNA for the CDR3 is TGTGCCAGTAGTAATGACAGATCGAACACTGAAGCTTTCTTT. It codes for CASSNDRSNTEAFF.

The rearrangement links TRBV30 to TRBJ2-5, with D perhaps TRBD1 (5 bases). Deletions cut 0 bases from V and 1 base from J, with 15 bases between. CDR3 length: 16 residues. Germline-derived CDR1 and CDR2 are GTSNPN and SVGIG (reference sequence). CDR3 nucleotide sequence: TGTGCCTGGAGTGTAGGGGTGACAGACATCCAAGAGACCCAGTACTTC. Translation: CAWSVGVTDIQETQYF.

V gene TRBV7-9 combines with J gene TRBJ1-1; unclear D gene. From germline, CDR1 is SEHNR and CDR2 FQNEAQ (reference sequence). This CDR3 region has 12 residues. Trimming removed 0 bases from V and 5 bases from J, with 4 bases in between. CDR3 bases: TGTGCCAGCAGCTTAGCCGGGACTGAAGCTTTCTTT. Translation: CASSLAGTEAFF.

This clone was detected only a few times. This sequence joins TRBV6-6 and TRBJ2-7, with TRBD1 as a possible D gene (5 bases). The CDR3 contains 15 residues. V gave up 0 bases and J gave up 1 base, with 10 bases separating them. Germline CDR1 is MNHNY and CDR2 is SVGAGI (reference sequence). The CDR3 reads CASSYSQAHSYEQYF. DNA of the CDR3: TGTGCCAGCAGTTACTCACAGGCCCATTCCTACGAGCAGTACTTC.

The rearrangement uses TRBV5-6 and TRBJ2-7; 10 bases match TRBD1. V dropped 3 bases and J dropped 3; count of bases not matched to a gene: 3. The CDR3 has 14 amino acids. CDR1 SGHDT and CDR2 YYEEEE come from the germline V gene. The chain's CDR3 is CASSYGQGVYEQYF. CDR3 nucleotides: TGTGCCAGCAGCTACGGACAGGGGGTCTACGAGCAGTACTTC.

The chain links TRBV6-5 to TRBJ2-3; TRBD1 might be the D (6 bases). The germline V gene has CDR1 MNHEY and CDR2 SVGAGI. The CDR3 loop spans 16 amino acids. V lost 0 bases and J lost 5, with 15 bases in between. In DNA, the CDR3 is TGTGCCAGCAGTTACTCGAGGAACAGGGTTGGAGATACGCAGTATTTT. Translated: CASSYSRNRVGDTQYF.

This clone has just a few counts. The chain uses TRBV7-9 and TRBJ2-2; D perhaps matches TRBD2 (6 bases). Germline V CDR1 and CDR2: SEHNR, FQNEAQ (reference sequence). There are 18 residues in the CDR3. Deletions cut 5 bases from V and 3 bases from J, with 22 bases between. The CDR3: CASSTPVGGGPDTGELFF. Written as DNA, the CDR3 is TGTGCCAGCAGCACTCCGGTGGGCGGAGGGCCAGACACCGGGGAGCTGTTTTTT.

This clone is a singleton in its sample. The chain has TRBV6-5 and TRBJ1-1; possibly TRBD1 for D (6 bases). Germline CDR1 is MNHEY and CDR2 is SVGAGI. The V end lost 5 bases, the J end lost 1 base, and 11 bases lay between the germline ends. The CDR3 has 14 residues. CDR3: CASSHRVGNTEAFF. Written as DNA, the CDR3 is TGTGCCAGCAGTCACAGGGTTGGGAACACTGAAGCTTTCTTT.

V usage is TRBV11-2 and J usage is TRBJ2-1; 7 bases agree with TRBD2. Germline trimming cut 0 bases from V and 0 bases from J; bases unmatched to any gene: 5. CDR1 SGHAT and CDR2 FQNNGV come from the germline V gene. The CDR3 extends over 17 amino acids. CDR3 nucleotide sequence: TGTGCCAGCAGCTTAGAGTTCGGCGGGAGCTCCTACAATGAGCAGTTCTTC. This codes for CASSLEFGGSSYNEQFF.

The chain has TRBV27 and TRBJ1-2; 7 bases match TRBD1. V lost 3 bases, J lost 1 base, and 5 bases stayed unmatched. This CDR3 spans 15 amino acids. The germline V gene encodes CDR1 MNHEY and CDR2 SMNVEV (reference sequence). CDR3 DNA sequence: TGTGCCAGCAGTTTCCGGGACAGCATTAACTATGGCTACACCTTC. Its translation is CASSFRDSINYGYTF.

The CDR3 loop reads CAIKSRAYNEQFF. In DNA form, the CDR3 reads TGTGCCATCAAGTCCAGGGCCTACAATGAGCAGTTCTTC. The V and J genes are TRBV2 and TRBJ2-1; the D gene is possibly TRBD1 (5 bases). Germline assignment: CDR1 SNHLY and CDR2 FYNNEI. This CDR3 region has 13 residues. The V gene lost 10 bases and the J gene lost 2 bases, with 12 bases spanning the gap.

The V and J genes are TRBV5-4 and TRBJ2-2; 7 nucleotides align to TRBD1. The trim removed 4 bases at V and 1 base at J, leaving 1 base unmatched. Germline loops: CDR1 SGHNT, CDR2 YYREEE (reference sequence). The CDR3 is made up of 14 amino acids. CDR3 in DNA: TGTGCCAGCAGCAGGGACAGGAACACCGGGGAGCTGTTTTTT. It specifies CASSRDRNTGELFF.

The chain joins TRBV2 to TRBJ1-6; 11 bases agree with TRBD1. The V gene's germline CDR1 is SNHLY and CDR2 FYNNEI. The J segment lost 9 bases and the V segment lost 6 bases, leaving 7 bases of the junction unmatched. This CDR3 is 15 amino acids long. CDR3 sequence: CASSPRDRGSSPLHF. DNA for the CDR3: TGTGCCAGCAGCCCCCGGGACAGGGGGAGTTCACCCCTCCACTTT.

V is TRBV11-2 and J is TRBJ2-7; TRBD1 aligns across 9 bases. J was trimmed by 2 bases and V by 4 bases; bases with no gene match: 9. This CDR3 has 16 amino acids. Germline V gene lookup returns CDR1 SGHAT and CDR2 FQNNGV. CDR3 sequence (DNA): TGTGCCAGCAGCTCGACTAAGGACAGGGGACCCTACGAGCAGTACTTC. Translated, it gives CASSSTKDRGPYEQYF.

This chain joins TRBV14 and TRBJ2-5; no firm D call. CDR1 and CDR2 from the germline V gene are SGHDN and FVKESK. Trimming pared 0 bases from V and 1 base from J, leaving 12 bases between. CDR3 length equals 16 residues. Here the CDR3 reads CASSQERLPFQETQYF. The CDR3 DNA follows: TGTGCCAGCAGCCAAGAGCGGCTCCCCTTCCAAGAGACCCAGTACTTC. The whole variable domain, remainder taken from reference TRBV14 and TRBJ2-5, is EAGVTQFPSHSVIEKGQTVTLRCDPISGHDNLYWYRRVMGKEIKFLLHFVKESKQDESGMPNNRFLAERTGGTYSTLKVQPAELEDSGVYFCASSQERLPFQETQYFGPGTRLLVL.

The genes are TRBV9 and TRBJ2-5; 7 positions agree with TRBD2. CDR1 and CDR2 from the germline V gene are SGDLS and YYNGEE. The trim removed 4 bases at V and 1 base at J, leaving 16 bases unmatched. The CDR3 runs 18 residues. CDR3 in DNA: TGTGCCAGCAGCCCGGGACTATCGCCGCGGCTTCTCCAAGAGACCCAGTACTTC. Protein sequence: CASSPGLSPRLLQETQYF.

The rearrangement joins TRBV5-8 to TRBJ1-2; 8 bases are shared with TRBD1. The CDR3 is 11 residues long. With 4 bases clipped from V and 14 bases from J, the junction kept 7 bases outside the gene matches. Germline CDR1 and CDR2: SGHTS and YDEGEE. CDR3 in amino acids: CASSPDRVFTF. DNA of the CDR3: TGTGCCAGCAGCCCGGACAGGGTATTTACCTTC.

The chain combines TRBV7-2 with TRBJ1-6, with D possibly being TRBD1 (5 bases). The V end was cut by 2 bases, the J end by 8 bases, with 10 bases between. There are 14 residues in the CDR3. The germline V gene encodes CDR1 SGHTA and CDR2 FQGNSA. The CDR3 DNA reads as TGTGCCAGCAGCTTAAAGGCGGGGCATTCACCCCTCCACTTT. Protein product: CASSLKAGHSPLHF. The complete variable domain, with remaining parts taken from reference TRBV7-2 and TRBJ1-6, reads GAGVSQSPSNKVTEKGKDVELRCDPISGHTALYWYRQSLGQGLEFLIYFQGNSAPDKSGLPSDRFSAERTGGSVSTLTIQRTQQEDSAVYLCASSLKAGHSPLHFGNGTRLTVT.

The CDR3 protein is CASSQGQGGVYEQYF. The CDR3 bases are TGCGCCAGCAGCCAAGGGCAGGGTGGAGTCTACGAGCAGTACTTC. The chain carries TRBV4-1 and TRBJ2-7, with D possibly being TRBD1 (5 bases). The CDR3 is 15 residues long. Germline V CDR1 and CDR2: MGHRA, YSYEKL. The germline V and J ends were trimmed by 1 base and 3 bases, with 13 bases remaining between them.

The CDR3 coding sequence is TGCGCCAGCAGCGAATTCGGGACAGAAACCTACGAGCAGTACTTC. Protein sequence: CASSEFGTETYEQYF. The chain is built from TRBV4-1 and TRBJ2-7, with 7 nucleotides matching TRBD1. This CDR3 contains 15 residues. The germline gives CDR1 MGHRA, CDR2 YSYEKL. V trimming: 5 bases; J trimming: 2 bases; junction bases outside the gene matches: 9.